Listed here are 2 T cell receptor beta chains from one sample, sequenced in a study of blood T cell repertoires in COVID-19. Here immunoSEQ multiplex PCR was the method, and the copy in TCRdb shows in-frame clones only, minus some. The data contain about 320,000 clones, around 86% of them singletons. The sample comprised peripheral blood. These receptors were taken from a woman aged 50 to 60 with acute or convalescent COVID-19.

This CDR3 is CASSPGTGLGNTIYF. DNA for the CDR3: TGTGCCAGCAGTCCCGGGACAGGGCTCGGAAACACCATATATTTT. This sequence joins TRBV27 and TRBJ1-3, with 9 bases matching TRBD1. The CDR3 totals 15 residues. Germline V gives CDR1 MNHEY, CDR2 SMNVEV (reference sequence). The trim removed 5 bases at V and 4 bases at J, leaving 6 bases unmatched.

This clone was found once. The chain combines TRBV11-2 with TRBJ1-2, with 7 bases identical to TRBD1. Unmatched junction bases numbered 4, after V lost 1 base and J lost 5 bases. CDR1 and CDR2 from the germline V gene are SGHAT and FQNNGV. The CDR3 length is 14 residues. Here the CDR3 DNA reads TGTGCCAGCAGCTTAGCCGGGACAGCATATGGCTACACCTTC. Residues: CASSLAGTAYGYTF.